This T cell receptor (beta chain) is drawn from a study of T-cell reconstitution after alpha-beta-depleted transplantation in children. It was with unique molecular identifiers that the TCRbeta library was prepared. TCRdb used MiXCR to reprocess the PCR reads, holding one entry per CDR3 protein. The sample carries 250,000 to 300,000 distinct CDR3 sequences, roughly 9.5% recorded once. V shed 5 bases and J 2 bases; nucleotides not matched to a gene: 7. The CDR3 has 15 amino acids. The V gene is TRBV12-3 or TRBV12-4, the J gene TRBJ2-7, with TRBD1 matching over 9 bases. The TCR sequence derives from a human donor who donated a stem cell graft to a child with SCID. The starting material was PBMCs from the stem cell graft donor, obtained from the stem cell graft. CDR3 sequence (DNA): TGTGCCAGCAGTCCTGGGACAGGGAGTCCCTACGAGCAGTACTTC. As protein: CASSPGTGSPYEQYF.